This T cell receptor beta chain was captured by sequencing in a study of T cell changes during pregnancy in multiple sclerosis. Only in-frame clones appear in the TCRdb table, and some are missing; sequencing was by immunoSEQ multiplex PCR. The sample records 90,000 to 120,000 clones, 80% to 95% being singletons. Trimming pared 4 bases from V and 7 bases from J, leaving 8 bases between. The CDR3 is 13 residues long. The germline V gene has CDR1 SGHTA and CDR2 FQGNSA. The sequencing here drew on peripheral blood, taken in the third trimester of pregnancy. This TCR derives from a female donor in good health, enrolled as a control in a pregnancy study. This rearrangement joins TRBV7-2 to TRBJ1-6; the D is unclear. In DNA form, the CDR3 reads TGTGCCAGCAGCTCGATGGGCAATTCACCCCTCCACTTT. Protein sequence: CASSSMGNSPLHF.